Sequencing of this T cell receptor beta chain was carried out in a study of control samples from healthy donors and cancer patients. The table lists this clone with a count of one. Sequencing used immunoSEQ multiplex PCR; TCRdb keeps in-frame clones, though not all of them. The repertoire holds 100,000 to 150,000 clones, with roughly 90% as singletons. V shed 4 bases and J 7 bases; nucleotides not matched to a gene: 3. This CDR3 is 14 amino acids long. Germline CDR1 SGHNT, CDR2 YYREEE (reference sequence). The sequenced sample was blood. The source is a man aged 35 to 55 in good health. The gene calls are TRBV5-4 and TRBJ1-4; TRBD1 agrees at 11 bases. CDR3 sequence (DNA): TGTGCCAGCAGCCCGGGACAGGGGGTTGAAAAACTGTTTTTT. It is translated as CASSPGQGVEKLFF.